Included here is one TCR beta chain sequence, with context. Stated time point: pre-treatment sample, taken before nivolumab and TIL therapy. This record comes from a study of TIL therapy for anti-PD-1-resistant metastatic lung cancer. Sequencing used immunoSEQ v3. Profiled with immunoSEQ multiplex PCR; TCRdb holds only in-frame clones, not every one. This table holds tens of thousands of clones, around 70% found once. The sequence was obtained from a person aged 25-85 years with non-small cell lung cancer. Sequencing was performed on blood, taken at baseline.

CDR3 in DNA: TGCGCCAGCAGCCTCCCGGACAGGGGAATGGGTGGCTACACCTTC. It encodes CASSLPDRGMGGYTF. V is TRBV5-1 and J is TRBJ1-2; TRBD1 matches 9 bases. The CDR3 consists of 15 residues. V dropped 4 bases and J dropped 7; count of bases not matched to a gene: 11. Per the germline V gene, CDR1 is SGHRS and CDR2 is YFSETQ.